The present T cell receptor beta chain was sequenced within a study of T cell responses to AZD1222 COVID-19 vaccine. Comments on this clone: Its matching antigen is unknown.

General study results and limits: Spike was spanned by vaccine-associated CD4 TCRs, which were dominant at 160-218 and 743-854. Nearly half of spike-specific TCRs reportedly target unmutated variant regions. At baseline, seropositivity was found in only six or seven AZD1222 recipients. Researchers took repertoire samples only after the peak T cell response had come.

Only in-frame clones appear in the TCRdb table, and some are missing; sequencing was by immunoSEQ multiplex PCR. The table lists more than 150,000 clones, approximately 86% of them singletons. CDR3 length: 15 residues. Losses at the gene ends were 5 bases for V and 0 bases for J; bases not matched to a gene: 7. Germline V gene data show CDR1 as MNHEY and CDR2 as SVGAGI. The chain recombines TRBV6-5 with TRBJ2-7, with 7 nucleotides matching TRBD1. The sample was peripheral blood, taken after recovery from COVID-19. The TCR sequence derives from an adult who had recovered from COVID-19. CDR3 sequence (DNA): TGTGCCAGCAGTCGAATCTGGGACAGCTCCTACGAGCAGTACTTC. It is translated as CASSRIWDSSYEQYF.